Below, one T cell receptor (beta chain) is given with its context. The antigen remains unidentified. Only in-frame clones appear in the TCRdb table, and some are missing; sequencing was by immunoSEQ multiplex PCR. The data show under 150,000 clones, with over 90% seen just once and about 5% held by the top ten. Unmatched junction bases numbered 9, after V lost 3 bases and J lost 6 bases. The CDR3 sequence is 16 residues long. Looked up from germline, CDR1 is GTSNPN and CDR2 is SVGIG (reference sequence). The sample belongs to a study of T cell responses to AZD1222 COVID-19 vaccine. Whole-study findings and limits: Reportedly, nearly half of unique spike TCRs recognized epitopes outside B.1.351/B.1.1.7 mutations. Spike-spanning, vaccine-associated CD4 TCRs were dominant at 160-218 and 743-854. In a largely white British group with more females than males, clonal diversity was possibly underestimated. Among AZD1222 vaccinees, only five to seven were seropositive at baseline.

This rearrangement joins TRBV30 to TRBJ2-1; TRBD1 aligns across 12 bases. The receptor was isolated from an adult in good health. Material: peripheral blood, obtained on day 0 of AZD1222 vaccination. As DNA, the CDR3 is TGTGCCTGGAGCGCCCTCCGGGACAGGGGGCTCAATGAGCAGTTCTTC. Protein product: CAWSALRDRGLNEQFF.